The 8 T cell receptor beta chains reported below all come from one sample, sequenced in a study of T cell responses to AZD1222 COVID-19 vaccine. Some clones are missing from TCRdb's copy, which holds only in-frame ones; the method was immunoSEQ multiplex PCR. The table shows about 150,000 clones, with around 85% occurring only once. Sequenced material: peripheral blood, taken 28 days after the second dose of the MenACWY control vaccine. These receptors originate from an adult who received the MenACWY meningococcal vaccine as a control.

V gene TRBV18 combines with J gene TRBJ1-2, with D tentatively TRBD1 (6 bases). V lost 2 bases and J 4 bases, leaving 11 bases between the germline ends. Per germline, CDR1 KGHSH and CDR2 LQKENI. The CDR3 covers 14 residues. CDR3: CASSPKDRVYGYTF. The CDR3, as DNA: TGTGCCAGCTCACCAAAGGACAGAGTCTATGGCTACACCTTC. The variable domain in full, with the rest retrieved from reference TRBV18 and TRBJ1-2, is NAGVMQNPRHLVRRRGQEARLRCSPMKGHSHVYWYRQLPEEGLKFMVYLQKENIIDESGMPKERFSAEFPKEGPSILRIQQVVRGDSAAYFCASSPKDRVYGYTFGSGTRLTVV.

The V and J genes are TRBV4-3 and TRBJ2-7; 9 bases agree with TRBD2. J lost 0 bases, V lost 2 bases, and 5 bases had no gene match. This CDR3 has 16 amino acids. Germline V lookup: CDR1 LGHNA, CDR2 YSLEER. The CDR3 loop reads CASSQQLAGASYEQYF. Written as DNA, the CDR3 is TGCGCCAGCAGCCAACAACTAGCGGGCGCCTCCTACGAGCAGTACTTC.

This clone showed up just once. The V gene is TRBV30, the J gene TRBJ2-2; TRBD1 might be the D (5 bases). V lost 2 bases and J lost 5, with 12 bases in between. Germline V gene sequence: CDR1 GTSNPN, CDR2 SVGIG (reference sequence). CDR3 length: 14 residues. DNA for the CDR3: TGTGCCTGGAGTTACAAGGGGCGAACCGGGGAGCTGTTTTTT. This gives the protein CAWSYKGRTGELFF. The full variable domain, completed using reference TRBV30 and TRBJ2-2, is SQTIHQWPATLVQPVGSPLSLECTVEGTSNPNLYWYRQAAGRGLQLLFYSVGIGQISSEVPQNLSASRPQDRQFILSSKKLLLSDSGFYLCAWSYKGRTGELFFGEGSRLTVL.

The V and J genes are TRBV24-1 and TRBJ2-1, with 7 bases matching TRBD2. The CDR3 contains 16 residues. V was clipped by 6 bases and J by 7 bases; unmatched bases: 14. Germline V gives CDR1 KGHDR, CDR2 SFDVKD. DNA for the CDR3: TGTGCCACCAGTCGCTTCGGGACTAAGGAGGGTAATGAGCAGTTCTTC. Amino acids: CATSRFGTKEGNEQFF.

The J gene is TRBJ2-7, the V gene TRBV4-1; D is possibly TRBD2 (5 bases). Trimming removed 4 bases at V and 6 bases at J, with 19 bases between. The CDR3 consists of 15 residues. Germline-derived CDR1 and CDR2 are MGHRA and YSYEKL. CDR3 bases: TGCGCCAGCAGCCCCTTTTTAGGCGGGTCAGGCGAGCAGTACGTC. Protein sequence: CASSPFLGGSGEQYV.

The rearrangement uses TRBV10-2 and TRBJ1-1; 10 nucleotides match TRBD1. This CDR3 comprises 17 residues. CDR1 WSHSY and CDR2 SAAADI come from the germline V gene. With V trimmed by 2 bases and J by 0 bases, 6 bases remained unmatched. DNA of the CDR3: TGCGCCAGCAGTGAGGGCCGGGACAGGGGTATGAACACTGAAGCTTTCTTT. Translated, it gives CASSEGRDRGMNTEAFF.

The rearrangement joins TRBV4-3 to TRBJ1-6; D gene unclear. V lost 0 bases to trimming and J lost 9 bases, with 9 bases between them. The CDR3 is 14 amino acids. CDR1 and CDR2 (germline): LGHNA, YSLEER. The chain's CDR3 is CASSQDRFGSPLHF. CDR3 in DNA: TGCGCCAGCAGCCAAGACCGGTTCGGTTCACCCCTCCACTTT.

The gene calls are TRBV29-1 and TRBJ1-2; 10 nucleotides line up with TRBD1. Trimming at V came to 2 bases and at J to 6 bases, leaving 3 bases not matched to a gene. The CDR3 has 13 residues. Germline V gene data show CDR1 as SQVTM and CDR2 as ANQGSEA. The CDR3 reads CSVELDRGDGYTF. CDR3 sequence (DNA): TGCAGCGTTGAACTGGACAGGGGGGATGGCTACACCTTC.